A single sample is the source of the 32 T cell receptor beta chains below, sequenced in a study of identifying expanded T cells in peripheral blood. Measured with immunoSEQ multiplex PCR; TCRdb has only the in-frame clones, and not every one. Of 130,000 or so clones in the sample, over 65% were seen once. Sequencing was performed on blood. These receptor sequences come from a person aged 18 to 70 in good health.

This clone was observed a few times. This chain uses TRBV30 with TRBJ1-1, with a weak D call TRBD1 (5 bases). The CDR3 has 13 amino acids. Per the germline V gene, CDR1 is GTSNPN and CDR2 is SVGIG (reference sequence). Trimming left V 4 bases short and J 0 bases short, with 9 bases between. The CDR3 spells CAWNRGVNTEAFF. In DNA form, the CDR3 reads TGTGCCTGGAATAGGGGTGTGAACACTGAAGCTTTCTTT.

The CDR3 protein is CASSPSGYHEQYF. The CDR3 region has the DNA TGTGCCAGCTCCCCCTCAGGGTACCACGAGCAGTACTTC. The gene calls are TRBV18 and TRBJ2-7; possible D gene TRBD1, 5 bases. The V end was cut by 6 bases, the J end by 5 bases, with 14 bases between. CDR1 is KGHSH, CDR2 LQKENI, per germline. The CDR3 totals 13 residues.

The V and J genes are TRBV6-6 and TRBJ2-3, with D possibly TRBD1 on 6 matching bases. CDR1 and CDR2 from the germline V gene are MNHNY and SVGAGI (reference sequence). The germline V and J ends were trimmed by 3 bases and 2 bases, with 15 bases remaining between them. The CDR3 runs to 16 residues. This chain's CDR3 is CASSYVTGIDTDTQYF. The CDR3, as DNA: TGTGCCAGCAGTTATGTCACAGGGATAGACACAGATACGCAGTATTTT.

This clone was picked up one time. V is TRBV2 and J is TRBJ1-4, with 8 nucleotides matching TRBD1. This CDR3 is 17 amino acids long. Germline V gives CDR1 SNHLY, CDR2 FYNNEI. Losses at the gene ends were 6 bases for V and 2 bases for J; bases not matched to a gene: 11. In DNA form, the CDR3 reads TGTGCCAGCAGGGACCTGGACAGGGCGGTCACTAATGAAAAACTGTTTTTT. Protein product: CASRDLDRAVTNEKLFF.

The V gene is TRBV6-5, the J gene TRBJ2-5, with D perhaps matching TRBD1 (6 bases). The CDR3 spans 13 residues. V was trimmed by 6 bases and J by 1 base, leaving 9 bases between them. Per the germline V gene, CDR1 is MNHEY and CDR2 is SVGAGI. The DNA of the CDR3 is TGTGCCAGCAGCGGACAGCTCCAAGAGACCCAGTACTTC. It specifies CASSGQLQETQYF.

The J gene is TRBJ2-1, the V gene TRBV9, with 11 positions matching TRBD2. V shed 3 bases and J 5 bases; nucleotides not matched to a gene: 10. The CDR3 totals 17 residues. From germline, CDR1 is SGDLS and CDR2 YYNGEE. CDR3 in DNA: TGTGCCAGCAGCGCCTCTATTATAGCGGGGGGGAACAATGAGCAGTTCTTC. Amino acids: CASSASIIAGGNNEQFF.

The chain is built from TRBV10-3 and TRBJ2-5; 8 nucleotides line up with TRBD2. The CDR3 is made up of 17 amino acids. The germline gives CDR1 ENHRY, CDR2 SYGVKD. V shed 4 bases and J 0 bases; nucleotides not matched to a gene: 10. The CDR3 nucleotides read TGTGCCATCAGTGGGTCCCAGAGCGGGGGTTACCAAGAGACCCAGTACTTC. Translation gives CAISGSQSGGYQETQYF.

V and J are TRBV29-1 and TRBJ2-7; D is perhaps TRBD1 or TRBD2 (5 bases each). Trimming pared 7 bases from V and 7 bases from J, leaving 14 bases between. The CDR3 is made up of 11 amino acids. Germline CDR1 is SQVTM and CDR2 is ANQGSEA. CDR3 sequence reads: CSGFREREQYF. The CDR3 DNA reads TGCAGCGGATTCAGGGAGCGGGAGCAGTACTTC.

The rearrangement links TRBV5-1 to TRBJ1-1; D uncertain. The V gene lost 4 bases and the J gene lost 6 bases, with 7 bases spanning the gap. This CDR3 is built from 11 residues. CDR1 and CDR2 from the germline V gene are SGHRS and YFSETQ. The chain's CDR3 is CASSLDSEAFF. The CDR3, as DNA: TGCGCCAGCAGCCTTGATTCTGAAGCTTTCTTT.

The chain joins TRBV4-3 to TRBJ1-4; TRBD1 matches at 9 bases. Germline V gene lookup returns CDR1 LGHNA and CDR2 YSLEER. The ends lost 0 bases at V and 3 bases at J; junction bases unmatched: 8. The CDR3 loop spans 18 amino acids. CDR3: CASSQDLDRGEANEKLFF. The CDR3 DNA follows: TGCGCCAGCAGCCAAGATCTCGACAGGGGGGAAGCTAATGAAAAACTGTTTTTT.

The rearrangement links TRBV12-5 to TRBJ1-1; D gene ambiguous. V lost 7 bases to trimming and J lost 1 base, with 16 bases between them. Germline loops: CDR1 LGHNT, CDR2 FRNRAP. The CDR3 runs 15 residues. CDR3 residues: CASAKTPTENTEAFF. The CDR3 nucleotides are TGTGCTAGTGCGAAAACCCCGACGGAGAACACTGAAGCTTTCTTT.

This clone was seen just once. This rearrangement joins TRBV27 to TRBJ1-6; the D gene is possibly TRBD1 (5 bases). Trimming cost V 2 bases and J 9 bases, with 14 bases left between them. CDR3 length: 15 amino acids. Germline CDR1 MNHEY, CDR2 SMNVEV (reference sequence). The CDR3 DNA follows: TGTGCCAGCAGTTTAGGTACGGCAGGGCGTTCACCCCTCCACTTT. Its translation: CASSLGTAGRSPLHF.

V and J are TRBV5-1 and TRBJ2-7, with 8 bases that match TRBD1. Germline assignment: CDR1 SGHRS and CDR2 YFSETQ. This CDR3 is 14 amino acids long. J was trimmed by 7 bases and V by 0 bases; bases with no gene match: 6. This chain's CDR3 is CASSLVQGVGEQYF. The CDR3 region has the DNA TGCGCCAGCAGCTTGGTACAGGGGGTCGGGGAGCAGTACTTC.

V gene TRBV7-2 combines with J gene TRBJ2-7; D ambiguous. Germline CDR1 SGHTA, CDR2 FQGNSA. The V end lost 5 bases, the J end lost 2 bases, and 16 bases lay between the germline ends. The length of the CDR3 is 15 residues. The CDR3 spells CASSNPRRLTYEQYF. The CDR3 region has the DNA TGTGCCAGCAGCAACCCGAGGCGATTAACCTACGAGCAGTACTTC.

This chain connects TRBV5-1 to TRBJ2-1; D gene ambiguous. This CDR3 is 12 amino acids long. Per the germline V gene, CDR1 is SGHRS and CDR2 is YFSETQ. V was shortened by 3 bases and J by 6 bases, with 7 bases between the two germline ends. The CDR3 sequence: CASSYSPNEQFF. CDR3 coding DNA: TGCGCCAGCAGCTACAGCCCCAATGAGCAGTTCTTC. Looking up the rest from reference TRBV5-1 and TRBJ2-1 gives the full variable domain: KAGVTQTPRYLIKTRGQQVTLSCSPISGHRSVSWYQQTPGQGLQFLFEYFSETQRNKGNFPGRFSGRQFSNSRSEMNVSTLELGDSALYLCASSYSPNEQFFGPGTRLTVL.

The chain is built from TRBV29-1 and TRBJ1-2; 7 bases fit TRBD1. Germline V lookup: CDR1 SQVTM, CDR2 ANQGSEA. J lost 0 bases, V lost 5 bases, and 12 bases had no gene match. This CDR3 is built from 16 residues. The CDR3 region has the DNA TGCAGCGTTAGTGACCATCCGGGACAGTCTAACTATGGCTACACCTTC. It is translated as CSVSDHPGQSNYGYTF.

The J gene is TRBJ1-1, the V gene TRBV5-1, with D hard to call. Looked up from germline, CDR1 is SGHRS and CDR2 is YFSETQ. V gave up 2 bases and J gave up 0 bases, with 11 bases separating them. This CDR3 comprises 15 residues. CDR3 DNA sequence: TGCGCCAGCAGCTTTGCGGGAGGAGTGAACACTGAAGCTTTCTTT. This translates into CASSFAGGVNTEAFF.

The chain links TRBV7-2 to TRBJ2-5; D is unclear. V was shortened by 2 bases and J by 0 bases, with 13 bases between the two germline ends. Per germline, CDR1 SGHTA and CDR2 FQGNSA. The CDR3 is 16 residues long. The CDR3 region is CASSLFVRSYQETQYF. The DNA for the CDR3 is TGTGCCAGCAGCTTATTCGTGAGGAGCTACCAAGAGACCCAGTACTTC.

V usage is TRBV27 and J usage is TRBJ1-2; no firm D call. Trimming stripped 7 bases from V and 3 bases from J, with 18 bases between. Germline V gene data show CDR1 as MNHEY and CDR2 as SMNVEV (reference sequence). CDR3 length: 15 amino acids. This CDR3 is CASNALAGSHYGYTF. The DNA for the CDR3 is TGTGCCAGCAATGCACTCGCTGGGTCCCACTATGGCTACACCTTC.

V gene TRBV2 combines with J gene TRBJ1-1; D is unclear. V lost 2 bases to trimming and J lost 0 bases, with 13 bases between them. This CDR3 is built from 16 residues. The germline gives CDR1 SNHLY, CDR2 FYNNEI. In DNA, the CDR3 is TGTGCCAGCAGTGAAAGTCGGTCCATGATGAACACTGAAGCTTTCTTT. Residues: CASSESRSMMNTEAFF. The full variable domain, its missing parts supplied by reference TRBV2 and TRBJ1-1, is EPEVTQTPSHQVTQMGQEVILRCVPISNHLYFYWYRQILGQKVEFLVSFYNNEISEKSEIFDDQFSVERPDGSNFTLKIRSTKLEDSAMYFCASSESRSMMNTEAFFGQGTRLTVV.

This rearrangement joins TRBV15 to TRBJ1-5, with TRBD1 as a possible D gene (5 bases). The germline V gene encodes CDR1 LNHNV and CDR2 YYDKDF (reference sequence). CDR3 length: 16 amino acids. Trimming stripped 0 bases from V and 6 bases from J, with 15 bases between. The CDR3 DNA follows: TGTGCCACCAGCAGAGATTGGGCAGAAAGGGGTCAGCCCCAGCATTTT. It is translated as CATSRDWAERGQPQHF.

The chain joins TRBV10-1 to TRBJ2-7; a weak D match, TRBD1 (7 bases). Germline V gene sequence: CDR1 WNHNN, CDR2 SYGVQD (reference sequence). The CDR3 covers 16 residues. The V end was cut by 3 bases, the J end by 2 bases, with 17 bases between. Here the CDR3 reads CASSDAGQQPPYEQYF. The CDR3 nucleotides are TGCGCCAGCAGTGATGCGGGACAGCAACCCCCCTACGAGCAGTACTTC.

This rearrangement joins TRBV27 to TRBJ1-1; TRBD1 is a possible D gene (6 bases). The ends were cut back, 0 bases at V and 0 bases at J, with 11 bases in the middle. This CDR3 region has 16 residues. Germline V gene sequence: CDR1 MNHEY, CDR2 SMNVEV (reference sequence). The CDR3 nucleotides read TGTGCCAGCAGTTTATCGGGGGGCGGGTTGAACACTGAAGCTTTCTTT. Its protein is CASSLSGGGLNTEAFF.

This chain uses TRBV7-3 with TRBJ1-1; D not certain. The V gene's germline CDR1 is SGHTA and CDR2 FQGTGA. The V end was cut by 4 bases, the J end by 4 bases, with 10 bases between. The CDR3 loop spans 13 amino acids. This CDR3 reads CASSSGIGTEAFF. For the CDR3, the DNA is TGTGCCAGCAGCTCCGGGATAGGCACTGAAGCTTTCTTT.

V is TRBV29-1 and J is TRBJ1-2; 9 bases line up with TRBD1. The CDR3 is made up of 17 amino acids. The V gene's germline CDR1 is SQVTM and CDR2 ANQGSEA. V lost 7 bases, J lost 0 bases, and 15 bases stayed unmatched. CDR3 sequence reads: CSAQLADRGKANYGYTF. In nucleotides, the CDR3 is TGCAGCGCCCAATTGGCCGACAGGGGGAAGGCTAACTATGGCTACACCTTC.

This chain connects TRBV7-2 to TRBJ2-1; D may be TRBD1 or TRBD2 (6 bases each). CDR3 length equals 16 residues. V lost 5 bases to trimming and J lost 0 bases, with 14 bases between them. Per germline, CDR1 SGHTA and CDR2 FQGNSA. As DNA, the CDR3 is TGTGCCAGCAGCCCCCCGGGGGCACTCTCCTACAATGAGCAGTTCTTC. Translation: CASSPPGALSYNEQFF.

V and J are TRBV11-2 and TRBJ1-3; D unclear. Between the trimmed V and J ends, which lost 3 bases and 0 bases, there was a span of 12 bases. CDR1 SGHAT and CDR2 FQNNGV come from the germline V gene. The CDR3 covers 16 residues. Here the CDR3 reads CASSFSTDYSGNTIYF. CDR3 DNA: TGTGCCAGCAGCTTTAGTACCGACTACTCTGGAAACACCATATATTTT. The full variable domain, its missing parts supplied by reference TRBV11-2 and TRBJ1-3, is EAGVAQSPRYKIIEKRQSVAFWCNPISGHATLYWYQQILGQGPKLLIQFQNNGVVDDSQLPKDRFSAERLKGVDSTLKIQPAKLEDSAVYLCASSFSTDYSGNTIYFGEGSWLTVV.

The V gene is TRBV12-5, the J gene TRBJ1-2; no clear D gene. In germline, CDR1 is LGHNT, CDR2 FRNRAP. Between the trimmed V and J ends, which lost 2 bases and 3 bases, there was a span of 13 bases. The CDR3 length is 15 residues. CDR3 sequence (DNA): TGTGCTAGTGGTTTGAAGGAGCAGCCCCACTATGGCTACACCTTC. Translating it yields CASGLKEQPHYGYTF.

This clone was observed a few times. This chain links TRBV7-2 with TRBJ1-4; possible D gene TRBD1, 6 bases. The CDR3 consists of 15 residues. Per the germline V gene, CDR1 is SGHTA and CDR2 is FQGNSA. The V end was cut by 0 bases, the J end by 8 bases, with 13 bases between. CDR3 residues: CASSLAGAVGEKLFF. CDR3 sequence (DNA): TGTGCCAGCAGCTTAGCGGGGGCTGTTGGAGAAAAACTGTTTTTT.

This clone was observed a handful of times. Other DNA sequences in the same sample also yield this CDR3. V gene TRBV30 combines with J gene TRBJ1-5; D gene ambiguous. CDR3 length equals 13 residues. Trimming cost V 1 base and J 3 bases, with 7 bases left between them. Germline CDR1 and CDR2: GTSNPN and SVGIG (reference sequence). The CDR3 DNA follows: TGTGCCTGGAGTGCCGGGGACAATCAGCCCCAGCATTTT. Protein sequence: CAWSAGDNQPQHF. The entire variable domain, with the rest obtained from reference TRBV30 and TRBJ1-5, is as follows: SQTIHQWPATLVQPVGSPLSLECTVEGTSNPNLYWYRQAAGRGLQLLFYSVGIGQISSEVPQNLSASRPQDRQFILSSKKLLLSDSGFYLCAWSAGDNQPQHFGDGTRLSIL.

The chain links TRBV2 to TRBJ1-2; possibly TRBD1 for D (6 bases). The V gene's germline CDR1 is SNHLY and CDR2 FYNNEI. This CDR3 has 13 amino acids. V was cut by 8 bases and J by 6 bases, with 16 bases left in between. The CDR3 DNA sequence: TGTGCCAGCCACTCCGGGACAACGAATGGCTACACCTTC. It is translated as CASHSGTTNGYTF.

This chain connects TRBV5-1 to TRBJ2-1; a possible D gene is TRBD2 (6 bases). Germline assignment: CDR1 SGHRS and CDR2 YFSETQ. CDR3 length: 18 amino acids. V shed 5 bases and J shed 4 bases, with 25 bases lying between them. Here the CDR3 reads CASREQSTGAEPYNEQFF. CDR3 bases: TGCGCCAGCAGGGAGCAGAGCACGGGAGCAGAACCTTACAATGAGCAGTTCTTC.